This entry describes one TCR beta chain. This CDR3 contains 15 residues. V was trimmed by 5 bases and J by 1 base, leaving 14 bases between them. The germline V gene encodes CDR1 MNHEY and CDR2 SVGEGT. The entry originates in a study of blood T cell repertoires in COVID-19. At the level of the study: PBMCs, B-cell-depleted T cells, or T cells were the source of the cDNA or gDNA that made up the material.

Original methodology: Nucleated cell counts were estimated from reference gene primer amplification. Using immunoSEQ multiplex PCR, the repertoire was profiled, and TCRdb retains in-frame clones only, with some absent. The DNA was the basis for D and trimming; V, J and clone size are from that table. The sample records 300,000 to 450,000 clones, 70% to 90% being singletons. V usage is TRBV6-2 or TRBV6-3 and J usage is TRBJ2-5; possibly TRBD2 for D (7 bases). Source material: peripheral blood. The sequence was obtained from a human donor in a cohort sampled during active COVID-19. CDR3 DNA sequence: TGTGCCAGCAGTCCCTCGAGGGGGGGCCAAGAGACCCAGTACTTC. Translated, it gives CASSPSRGGQETQYF.